There are many counts of the clone carrying this T cell receptor (beta chain). The target antigen is unknown. Via MiXCR, TCRdb re-called the 5' RACE reads, giving one row per CDR3 protein. There are roughly 400,000 distinct CDR3 sequences in the sample; about 22% occur only once, and 15% to 20% lies in the top ten. Germline lookup yields CDR1 SEHNR and CDR2 FQNEAQ (reference sequence). This CDR3 is 15 amino acids long. The V end was cut by 1 base, the J end by 0 bases, with 7 bases between. This record belongs to a study of CD8 T cells in ankylosing spondylitis. The study's findings and limits: Blood of patients with ankylosing spondylitis appeared to be characterized by a TCR beta motif of eight highly homologous variants.

The chain carries TRBV7-9 and TRBJ2-1; possibly TRBD2 for D (6 bases). The TCR originated in a male donor with ankylosing spondylitis. The material sequenced was blood, either unsorted or a sorted T cell fraction (not recorded which). This chain's CDR3 is CASSLDGGSYNEQFF. The CDR3 DNA follows: TGTGCCAGCAGCTTAGACGGGGGCTCCTACAATGAGCAGTTCTTC.